This T cell receptor (beta chain) is from a study of T cells after yellow fever vaccination. This clonotype was found a few times. What it binds is not known. General study results and limits: A small share of clonotypes appeared in both CD4 and CD8 compartments.

MiXCR, run by TCRdb on the 5' RACE reads, gives a single entry per CDR3 protein. This table holds about 330,000 distinct CDR3 sequences, about 4% found once. V lost 3 bases to trimming and J lost 10 bases, with 25 bases between them. This CDR3 spans 17 amino acids. The clonotype comes from a man between 18 and 29 years old who received the YFV17D yellow fever vaccine. The sequencing here drew on PBMCs, taken 5 days after the yellow fever booster vaccination. The V gene is TRBV12-3 or TRBV12-4, the J gene TRBJ2-1; possibly TRBD2 for D (5 bases). The CDR3 loop is CASSFAGPGRWEYEQFF. The CDR3 DNA follows: TGTGCCAGCAGTTTTGCGGGCCCCGGCAGGTGGGAATACGAGCAGTTCTTC.